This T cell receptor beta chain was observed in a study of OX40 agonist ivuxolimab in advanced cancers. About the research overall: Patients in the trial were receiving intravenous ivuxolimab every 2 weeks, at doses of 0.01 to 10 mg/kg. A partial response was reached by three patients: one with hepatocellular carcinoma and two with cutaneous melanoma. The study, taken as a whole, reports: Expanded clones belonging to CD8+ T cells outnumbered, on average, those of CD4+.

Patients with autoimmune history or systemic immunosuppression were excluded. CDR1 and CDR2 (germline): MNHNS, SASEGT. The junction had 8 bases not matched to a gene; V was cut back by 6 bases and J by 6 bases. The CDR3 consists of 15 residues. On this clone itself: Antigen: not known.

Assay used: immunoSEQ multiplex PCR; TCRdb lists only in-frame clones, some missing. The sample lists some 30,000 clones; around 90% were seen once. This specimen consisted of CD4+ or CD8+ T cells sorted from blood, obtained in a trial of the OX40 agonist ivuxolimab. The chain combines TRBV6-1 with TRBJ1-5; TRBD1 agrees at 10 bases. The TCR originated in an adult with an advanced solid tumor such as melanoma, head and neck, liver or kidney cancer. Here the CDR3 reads CASSIRQGASQPQHF. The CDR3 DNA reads TGTGCCAGCAGCATAAGACAGGGGGCTTCTCAGCCCCAGCATTTT.